The clone carrying this T cell receptor (beta chain) has only one observation. Its antigen is unknown. The CDR3 contains 12 residues. Germline V gives CDR1 SNHLY, CDR2 FYNNEI. V was trimmed by 4 bases and J by 1 base, leaving 4 bases between them. These data come from a study of PD-L1 blockade in urothelial cancer. Sample time point: pretreatment peripheral blood. Locally advanced or metastatic urothelial carcinoma was diagnosed in the patients. Method: immunoSEQ multiplex PCR; TCRdb's copy keeps in-frame clones and lacks some. The data hold 50,000 to 55,000 clones, with approximately 72% observed a single time. Study findings and constraints: Durable-benefit patients expanded tumor-associated blood clones more at 3 weeks.

The sequences come from PBMCs, collected around atezolizumab (anti-PD-L1) treatment. This TCR came from a man in his 70s with urothelial cancer. The rearrangement links TRBV2 to TRBJ2-5; D remains ambiguous. The CDR3 nucleotides read TGTGCCAGCAGTGGGCTCCAAGAGACCCAGTACTTC. This gives the protein CASSGLQETQYF. Complete variable domain (other parts from reference TRBV2 and TRBJ2-5): EPEVTQTPSHQVTQMGQEVILRCVPISNHLYFYWYRQILGQKVEFLVSFYNNEISEKSEIFDDQFSVERPDGSNFTLKIRSTKLEDSAMYFCASSGLQETQYFGPGTRLLVL.